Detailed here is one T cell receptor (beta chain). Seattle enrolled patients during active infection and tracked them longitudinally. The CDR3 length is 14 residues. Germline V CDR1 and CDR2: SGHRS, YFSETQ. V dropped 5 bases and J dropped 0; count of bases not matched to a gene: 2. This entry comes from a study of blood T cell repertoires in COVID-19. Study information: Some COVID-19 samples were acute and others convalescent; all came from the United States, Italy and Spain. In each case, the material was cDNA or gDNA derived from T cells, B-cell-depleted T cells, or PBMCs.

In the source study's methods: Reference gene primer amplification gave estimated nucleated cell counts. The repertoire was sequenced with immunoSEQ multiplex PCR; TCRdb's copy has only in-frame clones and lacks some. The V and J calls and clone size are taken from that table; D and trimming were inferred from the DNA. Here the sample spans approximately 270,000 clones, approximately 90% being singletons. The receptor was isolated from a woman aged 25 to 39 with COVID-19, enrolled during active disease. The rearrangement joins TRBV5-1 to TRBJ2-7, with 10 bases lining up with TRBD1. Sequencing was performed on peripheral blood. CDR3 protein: CASRGQGNSYEQYF. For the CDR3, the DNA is TGCGCCAGCAGGGGACAGGGGAACTCCTACGAGCAGTACTTC.